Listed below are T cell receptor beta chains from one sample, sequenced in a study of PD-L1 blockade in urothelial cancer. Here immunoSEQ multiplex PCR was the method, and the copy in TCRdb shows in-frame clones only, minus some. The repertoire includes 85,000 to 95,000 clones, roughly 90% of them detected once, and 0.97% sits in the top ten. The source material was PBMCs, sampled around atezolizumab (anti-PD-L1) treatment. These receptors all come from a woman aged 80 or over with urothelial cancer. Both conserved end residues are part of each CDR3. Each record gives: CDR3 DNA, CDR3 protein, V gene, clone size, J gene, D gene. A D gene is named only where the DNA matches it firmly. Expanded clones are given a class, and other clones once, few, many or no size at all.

TGTGCCAGCAGCTCGTATCCTGGACAGGGGACGCAGTACTTC	CASSSYPGQGTQYF	TRBV13	few	TRBJ2-7	TRBD1
TGTGCCAGCAGCTTGGCGGGCGGGAGGACTTACAATGAGCAGTTCTTC	CASSLAGGRTYNEQFF	TRBV5-5	.	TRBJ2-1	TRBD2
TGTGCCACCTCGGGACAGACGGATCAGCCCCAGCATTTT	CATSGQTDQPQHF	TRBV10-3	.	TRBJ1-5	TRBD1
TGTGCCAGTAGCAGGGGATCCTCTGGAAACACCATATATTTT	CASSRGSSGNTIYF	TRBV19	.	TRBJ1-3	.
TGTGCCAGTAATACAGGCTGGGGAGGAAAACTGTTTTTT	CASNTGWGGKLFF	TRBV19	.	TRBJ1-4	.
TGTGCCAGCAGTCGGCTAGCGGGAGGCTCGAGGGAGCTGTTTTTT	CASSRLAGGSRELFF	TRBV2	.	TRBJ2-2	TRBD2
TGTGCCAGTAGACCGGGACAGGGGGGAAGGAACACTGAAGCTTTCTTT	CASRPGQGGRNTEAFF	TRBV19	once	TRBJ1-1	TRBD1
TGTGCCAGCAGTCTCTTAATGTACAATGAGCAGTTCTTC	CASSLLMYNEQFF	TRBV27	.	TRBJ2-1	.
TGCGCCAGCAGCCAAGATACCGCTAGCGTCTACAATGAGCAGTTCTTC	CASSQDTASVYNEQFF	TRBV4-1	few	TRBJ2-1	.
TGTGCCAGCAGTTTTTATGTTACAGGGGGCACAGATACGCAGTATTTT	CASSFYVTGGTDTQYF	TRBV27	.	TRBJ2-3	TRBD1
TGCGCCAGCAGCTTGGAAGGCCTGACTAGCGGGGGCTCCTACAATGAGCAGTTCTTC	CASSLEGLTSGGSYNEQFF	TRBV5-1	.	TRBJ2-1	TRBD2
TGCGCCAGCAGCTTGGGCTACAGCTACAATGAGCAGTTCTTC	CASSLGYSYNEQFF	TRBV5-1	.	TRBJ2-1	.
TGTGCCAGCAGCGTTTTGAGTAGCGGGAGCGATGAGCAGTTCTTC	CASSVLSSGSDEQFF	TRBV9	.	TRBJ2-1	TRBD2
TGTGCCAGCAGCGTGCGTCTAGCGGGAGTTCCAAATGAGCAGTTCTTC	CASSVRLAGVPNEQFF	TRBV5-5	.	TRBJ2-1	TRBD2
TGTGCCAGCAGTGGACTAGCGGTGAGCTCCTACAATGAGCAGTTCTTC	CASSGLAVSSYNEQFF	TRBV2	.	TRBJ2-1	TRBD2
TGTGCCAGCAGTGACAGGCCCGCGGTGGCTGGGGCCAACGTCCTGACTTTC	CASSDRPAVAGANVLTF	TRBV27	.	TRBJ2-6	.
TGTGCCAGCAGTAGGGGCTCCTACAATGAGCAGTTCTTC	CASSRGSYNEQFF	TRBV2	few	TRBJ2-1	.
TGCGCCAGCAGTCCATATTGGGGAGCGGATGACACCGGGGAGCTGTTTTTT	CASSPYWGADDTGELFF	TRBV10-1	.	TRBJ2-2	.
TGCGCCAGCAGCTTGGTTGGTAGCGGGAGGGCAGGATATGAGCAGTTCTTC	CASSLVGSGRAGYEQFF	TRBV5-1	.	TRBJ2-1	TRBD2
TGTGCCAGCAGACAACGGGGGAATGAGCAGTTCTTC	CASRQRGNEQFF	TRBV6-5	.	TRBJ2-1	.
TGCGCCAGCAGCCAAGATGGCGGTAGCAATCAGCCCCAGCATTTT	CASSQDGGSNQPQHF	TRBV4-1	.	TRBJ1-5	.
TGCGCCAGCAGCTTGTGGGGGACCGGGACTAGCGGGATGAATGAGCAGTTCTTC	CASSLWGTGTSGMNEQFF	TRBV5-1	.	TRBJ2-1	TRBD2
TGTGCCAGCAGCTTAGGACAGGGAAGAACCGGGGAGCTGTTTTTT	CASSLGQGRTGELFF	TRBV7-2	.	TRBJ2-2	TRBD1
TGCGCCAGCAGCTTCTCCCCCGGGACTAGCGGGAGGGGTGAGCAGTTCTTC	CASSFSPGTSGRGEQFF	TRBV5-1	.	TRBJ2-1	TRBD2
TGTGCCAGCAGCTTAGGGGGAGGTTCAGAGCCCCAGCATTTT	CASSLGGGSEPQHF	TRBV7-9	.	TRBJ1-5	.
TGTGCCAGCAGCTTTAGGGCAGGGGGATGGAAGTACGAGCAGTACTTC	CASSFRAGGWKYEQYF	TRBV7-8	.	TRBJ2-7	TRBD1
TGTGCCAGCAGCTTAGCCGGGGGCAATGAGCAGTTCTTC	CASSLAGGNEQFF	TRBV11-2	few	TRBJ2-1	.
TGTGCCAGCAGCTTAGAAAACTCGGGCAGGGGAGGCAATCAGCCCCAGCATTTT	CASSLENSGRGGNQPQHF	TRBV7-9	.	TRBJ1-5	.